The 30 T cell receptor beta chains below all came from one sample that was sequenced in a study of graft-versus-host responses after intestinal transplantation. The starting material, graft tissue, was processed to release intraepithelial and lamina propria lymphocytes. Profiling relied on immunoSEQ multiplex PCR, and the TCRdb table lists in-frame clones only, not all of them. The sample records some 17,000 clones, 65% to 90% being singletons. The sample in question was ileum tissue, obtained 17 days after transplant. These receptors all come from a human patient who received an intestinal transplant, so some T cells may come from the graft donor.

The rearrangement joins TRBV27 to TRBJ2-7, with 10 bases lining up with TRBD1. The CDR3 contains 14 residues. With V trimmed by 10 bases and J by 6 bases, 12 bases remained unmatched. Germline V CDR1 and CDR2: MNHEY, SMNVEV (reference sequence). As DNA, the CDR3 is TGTGCCACCAGGTGGGGGACAGGGGCTGTCGAGCAGTACTTC. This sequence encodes CATRWGTGAVEQYF.

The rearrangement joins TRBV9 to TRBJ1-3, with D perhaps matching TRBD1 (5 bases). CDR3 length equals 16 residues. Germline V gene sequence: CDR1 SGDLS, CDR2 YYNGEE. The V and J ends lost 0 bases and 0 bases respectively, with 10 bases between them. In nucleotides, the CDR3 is TGTGCCAGCAGCGTAGCGGGGGGGGGCTCTGGAAACACCATATATTTT. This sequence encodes CASSVAGGGSGNTIYF.

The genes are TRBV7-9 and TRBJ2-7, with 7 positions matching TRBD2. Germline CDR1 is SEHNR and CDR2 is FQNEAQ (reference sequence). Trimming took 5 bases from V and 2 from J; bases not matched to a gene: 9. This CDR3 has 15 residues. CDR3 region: CASSPRLARTYEQYF. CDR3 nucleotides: TGTGCCAGCAGCCCTCGACTAGCACGGACCTACGAGCAGTACTTC.

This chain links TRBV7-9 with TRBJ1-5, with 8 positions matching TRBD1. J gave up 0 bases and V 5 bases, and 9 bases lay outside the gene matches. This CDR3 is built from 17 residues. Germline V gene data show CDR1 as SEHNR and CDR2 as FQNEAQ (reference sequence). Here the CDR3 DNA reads TGTGCCAGCAGCGCATCAACAGGGGGTTCTAGCAATCAGCCCCAGCATTTT. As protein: CASSASTGGSSNQPQHF.

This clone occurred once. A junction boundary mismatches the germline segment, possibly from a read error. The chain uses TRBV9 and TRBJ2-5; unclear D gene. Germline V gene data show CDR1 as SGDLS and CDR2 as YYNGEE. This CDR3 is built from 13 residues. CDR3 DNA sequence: TGTGCCAGCAGCGTAGGTTACCAGGAGACCCAGTACTTC. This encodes CASSVGYQETQYF. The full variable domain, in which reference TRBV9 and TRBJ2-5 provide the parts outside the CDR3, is DSGVTQTPKHLITATGQRVTLRCSPRSGDLSVYWYQQSLDQGLQFLIQYYNGEERAKGNILERFSAQQFPDLHSELNLSSLELGDSALYFCASSVGYQETQYFGPGTRLLVL.

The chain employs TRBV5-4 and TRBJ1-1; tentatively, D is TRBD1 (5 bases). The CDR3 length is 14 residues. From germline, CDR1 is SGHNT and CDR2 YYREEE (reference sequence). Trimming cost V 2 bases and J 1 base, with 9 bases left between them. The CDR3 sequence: CASSFDSGNTEAFF. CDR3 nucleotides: TGTGCCAGCAGCTTCGACAGCGGGAACACTGAAGCTTTCTTT.

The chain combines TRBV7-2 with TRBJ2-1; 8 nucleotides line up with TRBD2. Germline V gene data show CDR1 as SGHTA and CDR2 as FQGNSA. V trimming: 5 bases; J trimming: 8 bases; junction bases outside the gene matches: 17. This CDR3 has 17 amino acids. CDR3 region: CASSHRTSWVWLDEQFF. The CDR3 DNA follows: TGTGCCAGCAGCCACAGGACTAGCTGGGTGTGGCTAGATGAGCAGTTCTTC.

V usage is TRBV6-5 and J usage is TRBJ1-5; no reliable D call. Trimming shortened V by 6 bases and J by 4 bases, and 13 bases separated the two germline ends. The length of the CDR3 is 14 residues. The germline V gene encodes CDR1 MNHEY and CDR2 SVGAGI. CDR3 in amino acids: CASRPSDKNQPQHF. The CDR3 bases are TGTGCCAGCAGGCCCTCAGACAAGAATCAGCCCCAGCATTTT.

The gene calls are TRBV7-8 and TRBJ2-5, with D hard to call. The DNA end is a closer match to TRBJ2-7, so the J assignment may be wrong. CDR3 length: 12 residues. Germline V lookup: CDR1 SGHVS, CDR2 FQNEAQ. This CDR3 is CASSPSSYEQYF. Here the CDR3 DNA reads TGTGCCAGCAGCCCCAGCTCCTACGAGCAGTACTTC.

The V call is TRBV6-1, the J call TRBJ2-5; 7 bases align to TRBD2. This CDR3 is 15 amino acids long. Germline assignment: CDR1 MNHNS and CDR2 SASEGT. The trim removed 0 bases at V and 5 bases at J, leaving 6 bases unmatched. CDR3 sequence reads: CASSEAAGTQETQYF. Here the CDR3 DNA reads TGTGCCAGCAGTGAAGCAGCGGGGACTCAGGAGACCCAGTACTTC.

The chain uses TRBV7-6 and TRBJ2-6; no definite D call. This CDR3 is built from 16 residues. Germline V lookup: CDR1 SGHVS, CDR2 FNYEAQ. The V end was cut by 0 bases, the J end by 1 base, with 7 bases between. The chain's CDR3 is CASSLAGVSGANVLTF. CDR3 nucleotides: TGTGCCAGCAGCTTAGCTGGGGTGTCTGGGGCCAACGTCCTGACTTTC.

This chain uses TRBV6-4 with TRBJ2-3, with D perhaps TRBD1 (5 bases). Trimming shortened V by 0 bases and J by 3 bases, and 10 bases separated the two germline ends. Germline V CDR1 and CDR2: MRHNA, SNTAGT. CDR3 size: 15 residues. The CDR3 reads CASSDSTQGTDTQYF. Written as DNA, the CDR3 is TGTGCCAGCAGTGACTCGACGCAGGGAACAGATACGCAGTATTTT.

The CDR3 region is CASSKERTQYF. The CDR3 DNA reads TGTGCCAGCAGCAAAGAGAGAACGCAGTACTTC. The chain employs TRBV21-1 and TRBJ2-7; TRBD2 is taken as the D call from the table, unchecked against the DNA. TRBV21-1 is an annotated pseudogene. CDR3 size: 11 residues.

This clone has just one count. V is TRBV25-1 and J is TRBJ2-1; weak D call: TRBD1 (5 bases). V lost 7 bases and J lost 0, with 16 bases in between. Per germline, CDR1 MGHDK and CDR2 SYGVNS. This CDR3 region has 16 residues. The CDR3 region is CASIRGNPSSYNEQFF. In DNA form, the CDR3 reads TGTGCCAGCATTAGGGGAAATCCGAGCTCCTACAATGAGCAGTTCTTC.

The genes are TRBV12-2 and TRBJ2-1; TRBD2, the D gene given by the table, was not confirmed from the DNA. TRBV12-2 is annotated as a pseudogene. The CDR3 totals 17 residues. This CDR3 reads CASRLAGTSGTYNEQFF. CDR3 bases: TGTGCAAGTCGCTTAGCTGGGACTAGCGGGACTTACAATGAGCAGTTCTTC.

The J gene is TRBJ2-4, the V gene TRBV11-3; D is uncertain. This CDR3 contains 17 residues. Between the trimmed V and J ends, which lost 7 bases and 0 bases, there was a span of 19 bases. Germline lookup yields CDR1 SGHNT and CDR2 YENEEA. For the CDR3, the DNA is TGTGCCAGCAACTCCCTTAGCCGGTGCTTAGCCAAAAACATTCAGTACTTC. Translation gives CASNSLSRCLAKNIQYF.

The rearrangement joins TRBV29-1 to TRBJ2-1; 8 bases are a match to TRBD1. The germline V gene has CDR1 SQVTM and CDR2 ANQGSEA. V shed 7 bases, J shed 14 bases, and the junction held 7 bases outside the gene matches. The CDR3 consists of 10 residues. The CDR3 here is CSASDRAEFF. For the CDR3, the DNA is TGCAGCGCCTCGGACAGGGCGGAGTTCTTC.

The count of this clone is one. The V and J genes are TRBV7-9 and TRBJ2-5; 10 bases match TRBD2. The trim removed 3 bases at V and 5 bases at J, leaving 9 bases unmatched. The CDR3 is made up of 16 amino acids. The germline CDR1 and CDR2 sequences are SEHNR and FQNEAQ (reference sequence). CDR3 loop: CASSLGDRGLAETQYF. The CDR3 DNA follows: TGTGCCAGCAGCTTGGGAGACAGGGGACTAGCGGAGACCCAGTACTTC.

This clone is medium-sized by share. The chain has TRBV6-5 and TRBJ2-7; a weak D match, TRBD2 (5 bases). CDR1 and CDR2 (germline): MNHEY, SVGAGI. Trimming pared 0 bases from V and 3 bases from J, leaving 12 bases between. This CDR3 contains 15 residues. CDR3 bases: TGTGCCAGCAGTTACTCTGGGGAGCAGGACTACGAGCAGTACTTC. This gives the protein CASSYSGEQDYEQYF.

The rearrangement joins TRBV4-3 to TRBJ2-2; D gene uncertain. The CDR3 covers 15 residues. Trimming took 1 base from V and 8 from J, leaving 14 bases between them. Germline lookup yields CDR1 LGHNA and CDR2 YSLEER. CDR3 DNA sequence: TGCGCCAGCAGCCAAGCTCGCTCACGGTTTGGGGAGCTGTTTTTT. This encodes CASSQARSRFGELFF.

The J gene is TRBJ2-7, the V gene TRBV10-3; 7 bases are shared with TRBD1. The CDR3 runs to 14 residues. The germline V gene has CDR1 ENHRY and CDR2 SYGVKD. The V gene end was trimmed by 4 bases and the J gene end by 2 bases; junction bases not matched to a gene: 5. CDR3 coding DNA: TGTGCCATCAGTGGGACAGGATTTGCCTACGAGCAGTACTTC. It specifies CAISGTGFAYEQYF.

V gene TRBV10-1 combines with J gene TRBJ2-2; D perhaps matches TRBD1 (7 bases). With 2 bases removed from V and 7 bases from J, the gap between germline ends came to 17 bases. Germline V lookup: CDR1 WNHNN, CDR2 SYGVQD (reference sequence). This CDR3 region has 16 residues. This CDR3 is CASSESRGRTGGELFF. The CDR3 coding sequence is TGCGCCAGCAGTGAGAGTCGGGGGAGGACAGGCGGGGAGCTGTTTTTT.

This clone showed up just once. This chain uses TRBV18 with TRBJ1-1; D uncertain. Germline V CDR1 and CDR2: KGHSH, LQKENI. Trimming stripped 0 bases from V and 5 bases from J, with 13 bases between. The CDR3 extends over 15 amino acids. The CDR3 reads CASSPPSFQGTEAFF. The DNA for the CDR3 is TGTGCCAGCTCACCACCGTCGTTCCAAGGAACTGAAGCTTTCTTT.

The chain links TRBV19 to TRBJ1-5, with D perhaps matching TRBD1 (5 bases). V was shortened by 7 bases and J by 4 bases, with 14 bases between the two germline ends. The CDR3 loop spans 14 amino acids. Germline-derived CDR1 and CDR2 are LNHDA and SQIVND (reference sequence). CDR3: CASTEGLLNQPQHF. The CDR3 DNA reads TGTGCCAGTACAGAGGGGCTGTTGAATCAGCCCCAGCATTTT.

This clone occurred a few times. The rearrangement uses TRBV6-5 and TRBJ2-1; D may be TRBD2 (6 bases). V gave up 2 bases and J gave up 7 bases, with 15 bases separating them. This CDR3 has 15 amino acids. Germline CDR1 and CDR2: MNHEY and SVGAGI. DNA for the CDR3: TGTGCCAGCAGTTACCGGGCGGAAGGAGGGAATGAGCAGTTCTTC. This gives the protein CASSYRAEGGNEQFF.

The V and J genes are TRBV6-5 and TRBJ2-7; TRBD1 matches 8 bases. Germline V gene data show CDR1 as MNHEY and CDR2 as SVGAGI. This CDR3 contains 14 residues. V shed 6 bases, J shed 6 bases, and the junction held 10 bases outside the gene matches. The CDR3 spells CASSPTGQGGEQYF. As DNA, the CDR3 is TGTGCCAGCAGCCCCACCGGACAGGGTGGCGAGCAGTACTTC.

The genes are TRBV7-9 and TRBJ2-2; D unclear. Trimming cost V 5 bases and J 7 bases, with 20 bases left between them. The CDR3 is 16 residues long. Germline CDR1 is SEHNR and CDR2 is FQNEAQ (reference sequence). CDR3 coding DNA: TGTGCCAGCAGCCCGAACACCGTTAACCCCGGCGGGGAGCTGTTTTTT. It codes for CASSPNTVNPGGELFF.

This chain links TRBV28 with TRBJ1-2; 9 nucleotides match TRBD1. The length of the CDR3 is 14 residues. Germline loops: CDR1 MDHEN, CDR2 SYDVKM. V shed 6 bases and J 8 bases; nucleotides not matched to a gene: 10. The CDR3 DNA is TGTGCCAGCAGAAAGACCGGGACAGGGTTGGGCTACACCTTC. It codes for CASRKTGTGLGYTF.

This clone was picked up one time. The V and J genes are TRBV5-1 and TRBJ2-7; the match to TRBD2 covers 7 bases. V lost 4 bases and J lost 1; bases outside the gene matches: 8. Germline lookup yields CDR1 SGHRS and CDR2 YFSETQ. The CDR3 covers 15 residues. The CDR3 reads CASSPTGGVSYEQYF. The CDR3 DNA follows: TGCGCCAGCAGCCCGACTGGGGGGGTATCCTACGAGCAGTACTTC.

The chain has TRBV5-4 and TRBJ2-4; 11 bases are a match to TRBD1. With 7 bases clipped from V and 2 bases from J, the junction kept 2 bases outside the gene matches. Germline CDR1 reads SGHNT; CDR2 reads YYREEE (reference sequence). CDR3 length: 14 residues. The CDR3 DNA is TGTGCCAGCCGGGACAGGGGGACCAAAAACATTCAGTACTTC. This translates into CASRDRGTKNIQYF.